This T cell receptor (beta chain) came from a study of Ad26.COV2.S vaccination and SARS-CoV-2 variants. With V trimmed by 4 bases and J by 3 bases, 4 bases remained unmatched. The CDR3 contains 16 residues. Germline V CDR1 and CDR2: SGHRS, YFSETQ. Only in-frame clones appear in the TCRdb table, and some are missing; sequencing was by immunoSEQ multiplex PCR. Of about 350,000 clones listed, about 91% were seen once; the top ten hold 3.9%. V usage is TRBV5-1 and J usage is TRBJ2-1; the match to TRBD2 covers 13 bases. The source of this sequence is a human donor who had recovered from COVID-19. The input for sequencing was peripheral blood, taken after recovery from COVID-19. The CDR3 here is CASSLGTSGDYNEQFF. The CDR3 DNA is TGCGCCAGCAGCCTCGGGACTAGCGGGGACTACAATGAGCAGTTCTTC. Using reference TRBV5-1 and TRBJ2-1 for the parts outside the CDR3, the full variable domain is KAGVTQTPRYLIKTRGQQVTLSCSPISGHRSVSWYQQTPGQGLQFLFEYFSETQRNKGNFPGRFSGRQFSNSRSEMNVSTLELGDSALYLCASSLGTSGDYNEQFFGPGTRLTVL.